The following is a T cell receptor (beta chain) sequence with its context. The antigen it recognizes is unknown. Base-call qualities are not available, and no considerably larger clone is one nucleotide away. From a lookup of the germline V gene, CDR1 and CDR2 are MDHEN and SYDVKM. Trimmed from V: 7 bases; trimmed from J: 3 bases; junction bases lacking a gene match: 9. From the cysteine up to the phenylalanine, the CDR3 has a length of 16 residues. CDR3 DNA is the only sequence kept; it has 48 bases, read in frame from the first base. This specimen's treatment or condition label, interpreted: roughly 10-day PBMC culture with coronavirus spike peptide pools or control peptides (ViraFEST assay). CD4+ T cells from unexposed donors were collected before the COVID-19 pandemic (2011-2018). The ViraFEST assay was used in the study, in which antigen-specific T cells were expanded with peptide pools and expanded clonotypes were subsequently identified by TCR sequencing. Each well held 2.2 million or so PBMCs cultured in IMDM containing around 5% human AB serum and approximately 10 IU/ml IL-2, with 8 to 10 ug/ml peptide pools added. On days 3 and 7, half of the culture medium was replaced with fresh IL-2-containing medium. After 10 to 11 days of culture, CD4+ T cells were isolated by negative selection with the EasySep CD4+ T cell isolation kit. Unexposed donor CD4+ T cells were tested for reactivity to SARS-CoV-2 S and N and four common cold coronavirus spike pools, as cell number allowed. Ficoll-Paque Plus gradient centrifugation was used to isolate PBMCs from whole blood, and the isolated PBMCs were then either used fresh or cryopreserved at -140C. In general, triplicate wells were set up for every culture condition. Leukapheresis product for the unexposed donors was bought commercially.

The data derive from a study of vaccination and CD4 T cells after COVID-19 (dated by TCRdb to 2022 to 2024). Some background on the complete study: Six males and four females were included in the convalescent cohort, with two Hispanic individuals, seven Caucasians, two Asians and one multiracial person represented. An earlier paper using these donors assessed, at the TCR clonotype level, memory CD4+ T cell crossreactivity between SARS-CoV-2 and common cold coronavirus spike proteins. Two doses of either the Pfizer-BioNTech BNT162b2 vaccine (n=8) or the Moderna mRNA-1273 vaccine (n=2) were administered to participants. Post-vaccine blood samples were obtained a median of roughly 75 days after the second vaccine dose, with a range of roughly 14 to 241 days. Overlapping spike peptide pools from SARS-CoV-2 and from the common cold coronaviruses HCoV-NL63, HCoV-OC43 and HCoV-229E were used as culture stimuli. In 10 COVID-19 convalescent patients and a handful of infection-naive healthy vaccine recipients, researchers compared the spike-specific CD4+ TCR repertoire from before mRNA vaccination with the repertoire from after. Post-COVID blood samples from convalescent patients were collected a median of roughly 100 days after diagnosis, with a range of 35 to 161 days. Control cultures received a CEFX viral epitope pool as the positive control, an HIV-1 Nef peptide pool as the negative control, or no peptide.

The library was built by means of PCR. DNA from cultured CD4+ T cells underwent TCR sequencing with the Oncomine TCR Beta short-read assay at the Johns Hopkins FTIC core. Genomic DNA was extracted from the cultured CD4+ T cells with the QIAamp micro DNA kit. The Oncomine TCR Beta libraries from cultured CD4+ T cells were pooled using unique dual indexes and then sequenced on an Illumina iSeq 100. The study's own analysis went as follows. Non-productive sequences were removed, and CDR3s that did not start with C, did not end with F or W, or were shorter than 7 amino acids were discarded. Antigen-specific clonotypes were identified using the MANAFEST web application through comparison of peptide-stimulated wells with reference and other culture wells. To be called positive, a clone needed an FDR below 0.05, an odds ratio above 5, and a productive frequency above 0.1% in at least two of three replicate wells. Cross-reactive clonotypes were defined as significantly expanded in both SARS-CoV-2 spike wells and at least one common cold coronavirus spike condition. Using R version 3.6.1, CDR3 homology was evaluated through Levenshtein distances (stringdist) along with unrooted phylogenetic trees (ape). Clones were called with MiXCR by TCRdb after fastp trimmed the public reads at Q25, and only in-frame beta chains were retained. For every CDR3 protein sequence, its rows merge into one entry that carries the most common genes and DNA. TCRdb's processing, not the study's, gives the V and J calls here. A total of fewer than 13,000 distinct CDR3 sequences appear in this sample, around 37% of them only once. Of the sample, more than 12% falls within the top ten clones.

Study-wide findings and limitations: Nearly all vaccine-specific clones in convalescent patients (304 of 307) were mono-reactive for SARS-CoV-2 spike rather than cross-reactive with common cold coronaviruses. The number of convalescent patients in the study was relatively small, and the study did not examine early timepoints following natural infection. An increase in the median number of SARS-CoV-2-reactive clonotypes from 20 to 25 after infection to 38 after vaccination was observed, but the change was not found to be significant. In convalescent patients, a median around 85% of post-vaccine SARS-CoV-2-reactive clones were detected only after vaccination, and vaccine-specific priming was suggested by this finding.

This clonotype originated in a human donor in good health. The sample was CD4+ T cells from blood, cultured in vitro. This chain joins TRBV28 to TRBJ2-1; 10 nucleotides in the junction match TRBD2. The DNA sequence is TGTGCCAGCACCCCTAGCGGGAGAGAAAGCTACAATGAGCAGTTCTTC. It translates to CASTPSGRESYNEQFF. The full variable domain, completed from the reference TRBV28 and TRBJ2-1 proteins outside the CDR3, reads DVKVTQSSRYLVKRTGEKVFLECVQDMDHENMFWYRQDPGLGLRLIYFSYDVKMKEKGDIPEGYSVSREKKERFSLILESASTNQTSMYLCASTPSGRESYNEQFFGPGTRLTVL.